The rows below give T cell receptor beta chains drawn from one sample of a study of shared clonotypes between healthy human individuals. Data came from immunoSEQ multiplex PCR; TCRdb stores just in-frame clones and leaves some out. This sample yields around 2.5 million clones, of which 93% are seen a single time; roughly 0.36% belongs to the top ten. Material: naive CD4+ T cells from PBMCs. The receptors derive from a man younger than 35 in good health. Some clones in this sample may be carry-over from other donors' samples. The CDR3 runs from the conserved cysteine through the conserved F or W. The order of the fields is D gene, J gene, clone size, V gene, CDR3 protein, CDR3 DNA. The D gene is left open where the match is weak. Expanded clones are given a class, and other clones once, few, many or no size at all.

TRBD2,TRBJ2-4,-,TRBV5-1,CASSKRAGDDIQYF,TGCGCCAGCAGCAAAAGGGCGGGGGACGACATTCAGTACTTC
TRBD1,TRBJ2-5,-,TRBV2,CASSLETGLGETQYF,TGTGCCAGCAGTCTAGAGACAGGGTTGGGAGAGACCCAGTACTTC
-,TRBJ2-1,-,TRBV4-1,CASSQGPSRGGSYNEQFF,TGCGCCAGCAGCCAGGGGCCGTCCCGAGGAGGCTCCTACAATGAGCAGTTCTTC
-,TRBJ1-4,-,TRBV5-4,CASSWGGDNEKLFF,TGTGCCAGCAGCTGGGGAGGAGATAATGAAAAACTGTTTTTT
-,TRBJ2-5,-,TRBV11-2,CASSLDRGYQETQYF,TGTGCCAGCAGCTTAGACAGGGGCTACCAAGAGACCCAGTACTTC
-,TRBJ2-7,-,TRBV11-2,CASSLNREPGPYEQYF,TGTGCCAGCAGCTTAAATAGGGAACCCGGACCCTACGAGCAGTACTTC
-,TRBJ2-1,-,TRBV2,CASSGLVQSYNEQFF,TGTGCCAGCAGTGGACTAGTCCAATCCTACAATGAGCAGTTCTTC
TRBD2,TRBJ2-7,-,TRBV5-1,CASSSGLAVYEQYF,TGCGCCAGCAGCTCGGGACTAGCGGTTTACGAGCAGTACTTC
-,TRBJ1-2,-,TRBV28,CASSFPGEYGYTF,TGTGCCAGCAGTTTTCCAGGGGAGTATGGCTACACCTTC
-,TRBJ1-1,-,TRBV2,CASRATGLMSTEAFF,TGTGCCAGCAGGGCCACAGGACTGATGAGCACTGAAGCTTTCTTT
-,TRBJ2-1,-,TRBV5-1,CASSLAGVSYNEQFF,TGCGCCAGCAGCTTGGCGGGAGTCTCCTACAATGAGCAGTTCTTC
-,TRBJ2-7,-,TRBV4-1,CASSQEGTTPYEQYF,TGCGCCAGCAGCCAAGAGGGGACCACACCCTACGAGCAGTACTTC
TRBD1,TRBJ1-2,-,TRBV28,CASSSSGTGVGGYTF,TGTGCCAGCAGTAGCTCCGGGACAGGGGTAGGGGGCTACACCTTC
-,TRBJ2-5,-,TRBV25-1,CASSEPYSGETQYF,TGTGCCAGCAGTGAACCTTATTCGGGGGAGACCCAGTACTTC
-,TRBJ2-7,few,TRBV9,CASSVGYLYEQYF,TGTGCCAGCAGCGTAGGGTACCTCTACGAGCAGTACTTC
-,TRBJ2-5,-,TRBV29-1,CSVGRGGVEVETQYF,TGCAGCGTTGGCCGCGGCGGAGTGGAGGTAGAGACCCAGTACTTC
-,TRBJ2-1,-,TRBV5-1,CASSLLSGGGYNEQFF,TGCGCCAGCAGCTTACTCTCCGGGGGCGGGTACAATGAGCAGTTCTTC
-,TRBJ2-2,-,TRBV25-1,CASSVPTPGANTGELFF,TGTGCCAGCAGTGTTCCCACCCCGGGTGCGAACACCGGGGAGCTGTTTTTT
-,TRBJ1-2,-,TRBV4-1,CASSQDLTGKGGYTF,TGCGCCAGCAGCCAAGATCTAACAGGGAAGGGTGGCTACACCTTC
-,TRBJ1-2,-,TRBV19,CATTDLGVGYGYTF,TGTGCAACGACGGACCTGGGGGTGGGCTATGGCTACACCTTC
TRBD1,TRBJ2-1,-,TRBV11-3,CASSLARGQLQFF,TGTGCCAGCAGCTTAGCCCGGGGACAGCTACAGTTCTTC
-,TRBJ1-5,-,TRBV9,CASSRDPGSSQPQHF,TGTGCCAGCAGCCGGGACCCTGGGTCCAGTCAGCCCCAGCATTTT
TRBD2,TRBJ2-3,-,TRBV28,CASSSLSGPPDTQYF,TGTGCCAGCAGTTCCCTTAGCGGGCCCCCAGATACGCAGTATTTT
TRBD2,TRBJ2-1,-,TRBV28,CASSLSASGRVYNEQFF,TGTGCCAGCAGTTTGTCGGCTAGCGGGAGGGTCTACAATGAGCAGTTCTTC
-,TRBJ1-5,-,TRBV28,CASSVFGDFFGQPQHF,TGTGCCAGCAGTGTATTTGGGGACTTTTTTGGCCAGCCCCAGCATTTT
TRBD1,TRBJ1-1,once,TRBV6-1,CASSDRGATRTEAFF,TGTGCCAGCAGTGACAGGGGGGCGACGAGGACTGAAGCTTTCTTT